Listed here are 24 T cell receptor beta chains from one sample, sequenced in a study of read filtering for tumor transcriptome and immune sequencing. This library used roughly 400 ng RNA and molecular barcoded adaptors spanning alpha/delta and beta/gamma chains. In TCRdb, the reads were re-called with MiXCR into one record per CDR3 protein. The sample has around 50,000 distinct CDR3 sequences, around 12% seen once. Source material: a population of CD138-negative cells sorted from bone marrow. The receptors were sampled from a donor aged 40 or over with multiple myeloma.

This clonotype was counted at least ten times. CDR3 amino acids: CASSLNGYSNQPQHF. DNA of the CDR3: TGTGCCAGCAGCTTAAACGGTTATAGCAATCAGCCCCAGCATTTT. This sequence joins TRBV11-2 and TRBJ1-5; D uncertain. Germline assignment: CDR1 SGHAT and CDR2 FQNNGV. The V end lost 2 bases, the J end lost 0 bases, and 8 bases lay between the germline ends. CDR3 size: 15 residues.

A remark on this clonotype: One end of the junction does not line up with germline, which may come from a read error. This chain joins TRBV2 and TRBJ2-1; a weak D match, TRBD2 (5 bases). There are 11 residues in the CDR3. Germline V gene sequence: CDR1 SNHLY, CDR2 FYNNEI. The CDR3 protein is CASSGLDEQFF. CDR3 in DNA: TGCGCCAGCAGTGGACTCGATGAGCAGTTCTTC.

This clonotype was counted at least ten times. The chain carries TRBV12-3 or TRBV12-4 and TRBJ1-1; 9 bases line up with TRBD1. The V gene end was trimmed by 7 bases and the J gene end by 5 bases; junction bases not matched to a gene: 8. The CDR3 is 14 amino acids. The CDR3 DNA reads TGTGCCAGCACCGGACAGGGGAGGGGAACTGAAGCTTTCTTT. It translates to CASTGQGRGTEAFF.

The sample holds many counts of this clonotype. This rearrangement joins TRBV12-3 or TRBV12-4 to TRBJ1-5; 8 nucleotides match TRBD1. The CDR3 consists of 15 residues. The ends lost 6 bases at V and 2 bases at J; junction bases unmatched: 6. The CDR3: CASSSGTGGNQPQHF. CDR3 coding DNA: TGTGCCAGCAGCTCCGGGACAGGAGGCAATCAGCCCCAGCATTTT.

This chain uses TRBV7-3 with TRBJ2-3; D unclear. This CDR3 has 15 amino acids. V dropped 0 bases and J dropped 4 bases, with 11 bases sitting between them. Germline loops: CDR1 SGHTA, CDR2 FQGTGA. CDR3 amino acids: CASSLTGLGSDTQYF. The CDR3 DNA sequence: TGTGCCAGCAGCTTAACGGGGTTGGGATCAGATACGCAGTATTTT.

This clonotype occurred a few times. This chain joins TRBV7-9 and TRBJ1-2; D not certain. CDR3 length: 15 amino acids. The V end lost 3 bases, the J end lost 0 bases, and 11 bases lay between the germline ends. CDR1 and CDR2 from the germline V gene are SEHNR and FQNEAQ (reference sequence). CDR3 sequence reads: CASSLKQNSNYGYTF. In DNA form, the CDR3 reads TGTGCCAGCAGCTTGAAACAGAATTCTAACTATGGCTACACCTTC.

This clonotype was counted many times. The CDR3 DNA follows: TGTGCCAGCAGTTCACCGGGACTAAGCAGCTCCTACGAGCAGTACTTC. Protein sequence: CASSSPGLSSSYEQYF. The chain is built from TRBV12-3 or TRBV12-4 and TRBJ2-7; TRBD2 matches 7 bases. V lost 4 bases, J lost 0 bases, and 9 bases stayed unmatched. The CDR3 runs to 16 residues.

Ten or more counts support this clonotype. This chain uses TRBV6-1 with TRBJ2-1; 9 bases agree with TRBD1. Germline values: CDR1 MNHNS, CDR2 SASEGT. This CDR3 is built from 12 residues. J was trimmed by 12 bases and V by 6 bases; bases with no gene match: 6. CDR3 protein: CASSGGTGWQFF. The CDR3 coding sequence is TGTGCCAGCAGCGGTGGGACAGGGTGGCAGTTCTTC.

This clonotype came up many times. This sequence joins TRBV2 and TRBJ2-7; possible D gene TRBD2, 6 bases. Between the trimmed V and J ends, which lost 3 bases and 0 bases, there was a span of 21 bases. The length of the CDR3 is 18 residues. From germline, CDR1 is SNHLY and CDR2 FYNNEI. This chain's CDR3 is CASSDFSWGTPSSYEQYF. CDR3 sequence (DNA): TGTGCCAGCAGTGACTTCTCGTGGGGGACTCCCAGCTCCTACGAGCAGTACTTC.

This clonotype was counted only a few times. The chain uses TRBV6-1 and TRBJ2-3; TRBD1 matches at 7 bases. The CDR3 totals 13 residues. Germline CDR1 reads MNHNS; CDR2 reads SASEGT. V trimming: 4 bases; J trimming: 5 bases; junction bases outside the gene matches: 3. This CDR3 reads CASSGQGGDTQYF. The CDR3 DNA reads as TGTGCCAGCAGTGGACAGGGCGGAGATACGCAGTATTTT.

The sample holds many counts of this clonotype. V and J are TRBV5-1 and TRBJ2-5; D is perhaps TRBD1 or TRBD2 (5 bases each). The V end lost 8 bases, the J end lost 1 base, and 21 bases lay between the germline ends. Germline loops: CDR1 SGHRS, CDR2 YFSETQ. CDR3 length: 16 residues. The CDR3 region is CASQRTMGRTQETQYF. Written as DNA, the CDR3 is TGCGCCAGTCAACGAACGATGGGACGGACCCAAGAGACCCAGTACTTC.

This clonotype was counted ten times or more. At one of its ends the junction is not consistent with the germline gene, which may arise from a read error. This sequence joins TRBV7-7 and TRBJ2-2, with D unresolved. Germline CDR1 and CDR2: SSHAT and FNYEAQ (reference sequence). The CDR3 length is 12 residues. The DNA for the CDR3 is TGTGCTAGCAGCTTAGTTGGCGGGGAGCTGTTTTTT. Translating it yields CASSLVGGELFF.

This clonotype appeared many times. The V and J genes are TRBV18 and TRBJ2-3; unclear D gene. V lost 1 base, J lost 0 bases, and 8 bases lay in between. This CDR3 is built from 15 residues. Germline V gene data show CDR1 as KGHSH and CDR2 as LQKENI. The CDR3 reads CASSPRGDSTDTQYF. The CDR3 coding sequence is TGTGCCAGCTCACCACGGGGTGACAGCACAGATACGCAGTATTTT.

This clonotype has at least ten counts. The rearrangement uses TRBV7-2 and TRBJ2-5, with no clear D. CDR1 and CDR2 from the germline V gene are SGHTA and FQGNSA. Deletions cut 6 bases from V and 5 bases from J, with 10 bases between. The CDR3 covers 12 residues. The chain's CDR3 is CASSRTVETQYF. CDR3 DNA: TGTGCCAGCAGTCGGACGGTGGAGACCCAGTACTTC.

This clonotype has at least ten counts. The rearrangement joins TRBV7-9 to TRBJ2-1, with 7 positions matching TRBD2. Germline V gene lookup returns CDR1 SEHNR and CDR2 FQNEAQ (reference sequence). This CDR3 has 16 amino acids. V lost 5 bases, J lost 2 bases, and 9 bases stayed unmatched. CDR3 region: CASSQRRRGTYNEQFF. In DNA, the CDR3 is TGTGCCAGCAGCCAAAGACGGCGGGGGACCTACAATGAGCAGTTCTTC.

A word on this clonotype: Since no conserved phenylalanine or tryptophan closes the CDR3, a read error is the likely cause. The J gene is TRBJ2-5, the V gene TRBV11-2, with D possibly matching TRBD1 (6 bases). Germline values: CDR1 SGHAT, CDR2 FQNNGV. Trimming took off 1 base at V and 5 bases at J, with 17 bases between the two ends. The CDR3 extends over 16 amino acids. CDR3 in DNA: TGTGCCAGCAGCTTAGGTTGGCAGGGGTCGCTTGAGACCCAGTACCTC. Translated: CASSLGWQGSLETQYL.

In its sample, this clonotype was seen many times. The CDR3 coding sequence is TGTGCCAGCAGCTTACAGGGGTACACTGAAGCTTTCTTT. Translation: CASSLQGYTEAFF. V usage is TRBV11-2 and J usage is TRBJ1-1; possible D gene TRBD1, 6 bases. V lost 2 bases to trimming and J lost 3 bases, with 7 bases between them. CDR3 size: 13 residues. The germline gives CDR1 SGHAT, CDR2 FQNNGV.

This clonotype appeared many times. The gene calls are TRBV12-3 or TRBV12-4 and TRBJ2-2, with D perhaps matching TRBD2 (6 bases). The CDR3 has 15 amino acids. V was shortened by 5 bases and J by 1 base, with 11 bases between the two germline ends. The CDR3 DNA sequence: TGTGCCAGCAGTGTACGGGGGTTGAACACCGGGGAGCTGTTTTTT. Amino acid sequence: CASSVRGLNTGELFF.

Notes on this clonotype: This clone may be a read error of a much larger clone one base away. The V gene is TRBV29-1, the J gene TRBJ2-7; D may be TRBD2 (6 bases). CDR3 length: 12 residues. Looked up from germline, CDR1 is SQVTM and CDR2 is ANQGSEA. V was shortened by 7 bases and J by 8 bases, with 18 bases between the two germline ends. The CDR3 DNA is TGCAGCGCAACGGAGCGGGCCAACAAGCAGTACTTC. Translation gives CSATERANKQYF.

This clonotype is medium-sized in the sample. The rearrangement links TRBV11-2 to TRBJ2-1; D might be TRBD1 (6 bases). Germline assignment: CDR1 SGHAT and CDR2 FQNNGV. Trimming took off 5 bases at V and 9 bases at J, with 11 bases between the two ends. The CDR3 consists of 12 residues. As DNA, the CDR3 is TGTGCCAGCAGCAAACAGGGTACTGAGCAGTTCTTC. Protein: CASSKQGTEQFF. Full variable domain (outside the CDR3, taken from reference TRBV11-2 and TRBJ2-1): EAGVAQSPRYKIIEKRQSVAFWCNPISGHATLYWYQQILGQGPKLLIQFQNNGVVDDSQLPKDRFSAERLKGVDSTLKIQPAKLEDSAVYLCASSKQGTEQFFGPGTRLTVL.

Note on this clonotype: This could be a read error, since a much larger clone is one nucleotide away. The V call is TRBV12-3 or TRBV12-4, the J call TRBJ1-2; no firm D call. V shed 6 bases and J shed 0 bases, with 14 bases lying between them. This CDR3 is 15 amino acids long. The CDR3 reads CASRVGGGSNYGYTF. As DNA, the CDR3 is TGTGCCAGCAGGGTAGGCGGAGGATCTAACTATGGCTACACCTTC.

Note on this clonotype: A far larger clone is only one base removed, so a read error is likely. V and J are TRBV6-1 and TRBJ1-5, with D tentatively TRBD1 (5 bases). Between the trimmed V and J ends, which lost 5 bases and 5 bases, there was a span of 13 bases. CDR1 is MNHNS, CDR2 SASEGT, per germline. CDR3 length: 14 amino acids. For the CDR3, the DNA is TGTGCCAGCAGTCGGGGGGGACGGGATCAGCCCCAGCATTTT. It specifies CASSRGGRDQPQHF.

This clonotype showed up many times. The V call is TRBV5-5, the J call TRBJ2-1; TRBD1 is a possible D gene (6 bases). V gave up 3 bases and J gave up 7 bases, with 8 bases separating them. Germline V gives CDR1 SGHKS, CDR2 YYEKEE (reference sequence). The CDR3 contains 12 residues. CDR3 sequence reads: CASSSRGNEQFF. CDR3 DNA: TGTGCCAGCAGCTCCAGGGGAAATGAGCAGTTCTTC.

Many counts were recorded for this clonotype. The V and J genes are TRBV29-1 and TRBJ2-5; TRBD1 matches 10 bases. V was clipped by 0 bases and J by 10 bases; unmatched bases: 11. CDR1 is SQVTM and CDR2 is ANQGSEA in the germline V gene. The CDR3 runs to 15 residues. The CDR3 DNA reads as TGCAGCGTTGAAGAAATGGACAGGGGGAACGGGGACCAGTACTTC. Protein product: CSVEEMDRGNGDQYF.